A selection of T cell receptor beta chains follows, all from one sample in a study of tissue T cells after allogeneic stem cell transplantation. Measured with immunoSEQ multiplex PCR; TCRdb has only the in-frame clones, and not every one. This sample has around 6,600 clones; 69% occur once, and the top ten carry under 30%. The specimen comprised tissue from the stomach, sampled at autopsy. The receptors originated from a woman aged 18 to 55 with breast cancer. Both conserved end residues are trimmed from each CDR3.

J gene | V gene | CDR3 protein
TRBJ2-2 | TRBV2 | ASREDYTGELF
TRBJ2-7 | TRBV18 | ASSPSGDRGSNEQY
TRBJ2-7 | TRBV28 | ASSHQTGESNEQY
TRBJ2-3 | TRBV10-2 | ASSGPSGSTDTQY
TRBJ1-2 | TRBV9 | ASSVPPDYGYT
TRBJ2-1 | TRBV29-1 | SVGGDYDEQF
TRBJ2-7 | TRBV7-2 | ASSLGGTASYEQY
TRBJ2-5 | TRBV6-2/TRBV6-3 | ASSFRDRQETQY
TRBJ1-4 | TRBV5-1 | ASAATNEKLF
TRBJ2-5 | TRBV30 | AWGQGQETQY
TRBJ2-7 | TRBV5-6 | ASSFSSYEQY
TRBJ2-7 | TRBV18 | ASSPPGGPRYEQY
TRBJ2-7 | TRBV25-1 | ASSENSGGPYEQY
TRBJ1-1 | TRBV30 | AWSVQGVNTEAF
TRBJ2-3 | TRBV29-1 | SGEVQGADTQY
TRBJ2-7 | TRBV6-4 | ASSHSRVPQEQY
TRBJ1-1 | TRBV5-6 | ASSLFQGAHTEAF
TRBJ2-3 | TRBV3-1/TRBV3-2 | ASSQVSTDTQY
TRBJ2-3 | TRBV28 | ASSSPAGGPDTQY
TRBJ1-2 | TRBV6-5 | ASSYLRLGGYT
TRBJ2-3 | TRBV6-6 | ASSRRPEDTQY
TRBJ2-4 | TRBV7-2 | ASSQGLAGVNIQY
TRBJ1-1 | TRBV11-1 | ASSSGRGTAEAF
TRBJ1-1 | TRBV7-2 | ASSLGQSERAF
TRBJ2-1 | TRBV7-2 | ASSSGLAGVNEQF
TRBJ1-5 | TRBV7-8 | ASSLGAAYSNQPQH
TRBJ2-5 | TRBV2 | ASRTERENPQY
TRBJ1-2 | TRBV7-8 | ASSRFGLNYGYT
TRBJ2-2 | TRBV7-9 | ASSLAGAYNTGELF
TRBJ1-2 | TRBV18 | ASSPGQRNYGYT
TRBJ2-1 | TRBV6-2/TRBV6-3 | ASSYEAGGYNEQF